The 18 T cell receptor beta chains below were found in one sample sequenced in a study of CXCR3-negative and CXCR3-positive naive CD8 T cells. UMI-tagged TRB cDNA libraries were built via 5' RACE. No DNA is given; TCRdb re-called the 5' RACE reads and lists each CDR3 protein once. The sample totals around 50,000 distinct CDR3 sequences. Input material: memory CD8+ T cells from blood. The receptors shown here come from a human donor in good health. Some clones in this sample may be carry-over from other donors' samples.

The chain links TRBV12-3 or TRBV12-4 to TRBJ2-1. The CDR3 spans 13 residues. Here the CDR3 reads CASSSEIYLEQFF.

The chain couples TRBV12-3 or TRBV12-4 to TRBJ1-2; TCRdb designates TRBD1, a call that cannot be tested without DNA. The CDR3 covers 15 residues. CDR3 sequence: CASTASDRRNYGYTF.

The chain recombines TRBV4-3 with TRBJ1-2; with no DNA, the TCRdb D assignment of TRBD1 cannot be verified. CDR1 is LGHNA and CDR2 is YSLEER in the germline V gene. CDR3 size: 15 residues. The CDR3 spells CASSQEGGFGKDYTF.

The J gene is TRBJ1-1, the V gene TRBV7-3; TCRdb's assignment of TRBD1 cannot be checked, as there is no DNA. Germline V gene data show CDR1 as SGHTA and CDR2 as FQGTGA. The CDR3 length is 13 residues. CDR3 region: CASRSSGGTEAFF.

The rearrangement joins TRBV6-6 to TRBJ2-5; the D gene TCRdb calls, TRBD1, cannot be checked with no DNA. Germline V gene lookup returns CDR1 MNHNY and CDR2 SVGAGI (reference sequence). The CDR3 runs to 14 residues. The CDR3: CASSPGANQETQYF.

The gene calls are TRBV12-3 or TRBV12-4 and TRBJ2-6; the TCRdb D gene call, TRBD1, has no DNA to confirm it. The CDR3 runs 16 residues. The CDR3 spells CASSGPGSFRANVLTF.

V usage is TRBV30 and J usage is TRBJ2-7; there is no DNA to check the TCRdb D call of TRBD1. This CDR3 has 12 residues. Germline CDR1 and CDR2: GTSNPN and SVGIG (reference sequence). CDR3 sequence reads: CAWRQASYEQYF.

The chain couples TRBV20-1 to TRBJ2-7; with no DNA, the TCRdb D assignment of TRBD2 cannot be verified. This CDR3 comprises 13 residues. Germline assignment: CDR1 DFQATT and CDR2 SNEGSKA (reference sequence). CDR3 amino acids: CSAGAGGPLEQYF.

This sequence joins TRBV3-1 and TRBJ1-3; TCRdb proposes TRBD1, but this gene call is untestable without DNA. The germline gives CDR1 LGHDT, CDR2 YNNKEL (reference sequence). This CDR3 is built from 15 residues. This chain's CDR3 is CASSPEPQGSNTIYF.

The V gene is TRBV6-1, the J gene TRBJ2-1; lacking DNA, the TRBD1 call made by TCRdb goes unchecked. The CDR3 is 15 amino acids. Germline V gene lookup returns CDR1 MNHNS and CDR2 SASEGT. CDR3 residues: CASSEGGEGPHEQFF.

CDR3 sequence: CASRHTGVTEAFF. J is TRBJ1-1 and V is TRBV7-9; TCRdb picks TRBD1, but there is no DNA to check that call. CDR1 and CDR2 from the germline V gene are SEHNR and FQNEAQ (reference sequence). The CDR3 extends over 13 amino acids.

CDR3 residues: CASIGGEAKNIQYF. The chain recombines TRBV25-1 with TRBJ2-4. Germline V gene sequence: CDR1 MGHDK, CDR2 SYGVNS. There are 14 residues in the CDR3.

This chain joins TRBV29-1 and TRBJ1-1; without DNA, the TCRdb call of TRBD1 cannot be checked. This CDR3 is built from 13 residues. Germline CDR1 reads SQVTM; CDR2 reads ANQGSEA. The CDR3 here is CSVGPGWNTEAFF.

This sequence joins TRBV20-1 and TRBJ2-5; the TRBD1 assignment by TCRdb is unverifiable without DNA. Germline assignment: CDR1 DFQATT and CDR2 SNEGSKA (reference sequence). The CDR3 runs 15 residues. CDR3 residues: CSAPIHRAAEETQYF.

The genes are TRBV24-1 and TRBJ2-2; there is no DNA to check the TCRdb D call of TRBD1. Germline V CDR1 and CDR2: KGHDR, SFDVKD. CDR3 length equals 14 residues. The CDR3 spells CATSDDRDTGELFF.

V is TRBV20-1 and J is TRBJ1-4. Germline assignment: CDR1 DFQATT and CDR2 SNEGSKA (reference sequence). The CDR3 is 14 amino acids. The chain's CDR3 is CSARIGSQDEKLFF.

The V gene is TRBV7-9, the J gene TRBJ1-6. The CDR3 is 12 amino acids. Germline V CDR1 and CDR2: SEHNR, FQNEAQ (reference sequence). CDR3 in amino acids: CASSDLWSPLHF.

The rearrangement links TRBV28 to TRBJ1-1; TCRdb's D call, TRBD1, is unchecked because there is no DNA. The CDR3 covers 19 residues. Germline loops: CDR1 MDHEN, CDR2 SYDVKM. The CDR3 loop is CASSSNLLGQVGGAVYGFF.